This TCR beta chain was recovered during a study of human T cells and chemical hapten exposure. Study information: Patients additionally received therapeutic doses of diphenylcyclopropenone on the scalp once a week, and this continued throughout the approximately 23-week study. Patches that contained 0.01% DPC were applied to the upper back and read at 6 days. Study results and caveats: The number of TCRs above 1 in 1000 frequency did not change after DPC sensitization.

The CDR3 covers 15 residues. CDR1 and CDR2 from the germline V gene are SNHLY and FYNNEI. The V and J ends lost 3 bases and 3 bases respectively, with 13 bases between them. This clonotype has more than one count but fewer than ten. Its specificity is not known. The time point here: pre-sensitization, week 0. Treatment here: therapeutic diphenylcyclopropenone sensitization with weekly scalp DPC. Unique molecular identifiers were linked by the library to individual cDNA molecules. MiXCR, run by TCRdb on the RACE reads, gives a single entry per CDR3 protein. The data contain 60,000 to 70,000 distinct CDR3 sequences, approximately 11% of them singletons.

The V and J genes are TRBV2 and TRBJ2-3; D tentatively fits TRBD1 or TRBD2 (5 bases each). This TCR came from a woman between 50 and 59 years old with alopecia areata. Some clones in this sample may be carry-over from other donors' samples. Material: whole blood, obtained in connection with sensitization to the hapten diphenylcyclopropenone (DPC). The CDR3 DNA reads as TGTGCCAGCAGTGACCAACGGGACGGTACAGATACGCAGTATTTT. It translates to CASSDQRDGTDTQYF.